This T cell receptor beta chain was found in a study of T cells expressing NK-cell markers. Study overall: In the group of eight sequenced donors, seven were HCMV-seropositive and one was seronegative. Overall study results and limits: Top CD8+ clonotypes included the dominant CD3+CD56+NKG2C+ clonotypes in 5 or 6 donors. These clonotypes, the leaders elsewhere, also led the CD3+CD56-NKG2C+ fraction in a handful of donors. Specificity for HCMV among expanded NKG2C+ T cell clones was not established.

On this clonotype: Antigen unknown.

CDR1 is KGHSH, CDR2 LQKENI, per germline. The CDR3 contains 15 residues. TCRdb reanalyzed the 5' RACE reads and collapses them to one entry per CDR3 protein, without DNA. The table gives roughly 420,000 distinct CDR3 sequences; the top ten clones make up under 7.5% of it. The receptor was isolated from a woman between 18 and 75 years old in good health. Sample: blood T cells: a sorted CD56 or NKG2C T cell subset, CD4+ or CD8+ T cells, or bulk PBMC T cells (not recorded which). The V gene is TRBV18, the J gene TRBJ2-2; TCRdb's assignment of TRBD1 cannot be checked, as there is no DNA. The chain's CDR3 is CASSPLGTDTGELFF.